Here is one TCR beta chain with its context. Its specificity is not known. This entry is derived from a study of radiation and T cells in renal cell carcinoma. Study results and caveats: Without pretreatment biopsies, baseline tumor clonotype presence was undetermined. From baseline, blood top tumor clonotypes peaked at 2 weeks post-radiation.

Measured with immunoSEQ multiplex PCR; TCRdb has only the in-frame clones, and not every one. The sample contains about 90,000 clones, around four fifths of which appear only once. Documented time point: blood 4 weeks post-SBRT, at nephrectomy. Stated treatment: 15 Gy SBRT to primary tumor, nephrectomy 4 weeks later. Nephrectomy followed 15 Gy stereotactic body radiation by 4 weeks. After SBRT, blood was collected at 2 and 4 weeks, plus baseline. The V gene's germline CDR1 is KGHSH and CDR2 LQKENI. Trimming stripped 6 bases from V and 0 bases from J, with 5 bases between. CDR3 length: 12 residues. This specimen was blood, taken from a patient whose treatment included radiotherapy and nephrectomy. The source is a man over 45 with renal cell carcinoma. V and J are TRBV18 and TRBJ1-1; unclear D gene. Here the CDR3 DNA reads TGTGCCAGCTCGAAGATGAACACTGAAGCTTTCTTT. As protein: CASSKMNTEAFF. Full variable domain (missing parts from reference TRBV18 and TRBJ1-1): NAGVMQNPRHLVRRRGQEARLRCSPMKGHSHVYWYRQLPEEGLKFMVYLQKENIIDESGMPKERFSAEFPKEGPSILRIQQVVRGDSAAYFCASSKMNTEAFFGQGTRLTVV.